The present T cell receptor beta chain was sequenced within a study of T cell responses to AZD1222 COVID-19 vaccine. Method: immunoSEQ multiplex PCR; TCRdb's copy keeps in-frame clones and lacks some. The top ten hold 4.5% to 5.5% of the sample, which has 80,000 or so clones, about 93% seen once. Germline V lookup: CDR1 LGHNA, CDR2 YSLEER. The CDR3 has 16 amino acids. The J segment lost 3 bases and the V segment lost 5 bases, leaving 6 bases of the junction unmatched. Here the sequenced sample was peripheral blood, taken on day 0 of MenACWY control vaccination. The chain links TRBV4-3 to TRBJ2-1, with 11 bases that match TRBD2. The TCR was taken from an adult in good health. Here the CDR3 DNA reads TGCGCCAGCAGCGCTCAACTAGCGGGAGACTACAATGAGCAGTTCTTC. Its protein is CASSAQLAGDYNEQFF.